This passage covers 15 T cell receptor beta chains from one sample sequenced in a study of T cells in Graves' hyperthyroidism and ophthalmopathy. Researchers amplified the TCR beta CDR3 regions from RNA transcripts. The TCR CDR3 was amplified in a first-round RT-PCR using the HTBI primer set. TCRdb analysed the multiplex PCR reads with MiXCR anew, one entry per CDR3 protein. The table has hundreds of thousands of distinct CDR3 sequences, 14% seen once; the top ten hold more than 4.5%. What was sequenced was blood. The receptors derive from a woman aged 25-40 years with Graves' hyperthyroidism that later progressed to Graves' ophthalmopathy.

Many counts were recorded for this clonotype. The chain links TRBV10-1 to TRBJ1-5; D unclear. CDR3 length equals 16 residues. V dropped 6 bases and J dropped 0 bases, with 15 bases sitting between them. Looked up from germline, CDR1 is WNHNN and CDR2 is SYGVQD (reference sequence). DNA for the CDR3: TGCGCCAGCAGCGACCCCGGGGAGTATAGCAATCAGCCCCAGCATTTT. This codes for CASSDPGEYSNQPQHF.

CDR3: CSARSPKGYEQYF. CDR3 DNA: TGCAGTGCTAGATCTCCGAAGGGTTACGAGCAGTACTTC. The rearrangement links TRBV20-1 to TRBJ2-7; no reliable D call. Germline V lookup: CDR1 DFQATT, CDR2 SNEGSKA (reference sequence). The length of the CDR3 is 13 residues. Trimming removed 2 bases from V and 4 bases from J, with 12 bases in between.

Remarks on this clonotype: A much larger clone lies a single base off, so this may be a read error. This chain joins TRBV30 and TRBJ2-3; the D is unclear. CDR1 and CDR2 (germline): GTSNPN, SVGIG (reference sequence). The CDR3 covers 13 residues. The DNA of the CDR3 is TGTGCCTGGATGTATCTATACACAGATTCGCAGTATTTT. This encodes CAWMYLYTDSQYF.

In its sample, this clonotype was seen many times. The J gene is TRBJ2-1, the V gene TRBV7-3; 9 bases are shared with TRBD2. J was trimmed by 5 bases and V by 5 bases; bases with no gene match: 7. Germline CDR1 SGHTA, CDR2 FQGTGA. The CDR3 length is 15 residues. The CDR3 DNA follows: TGTGCCAGCAGCCTTGAGGTAGCGGGGGACAATGAGCAGTTCTTC. Translation: CASSLEVAGDNEQFF.

This clonotype showed up many times. The rearrangement uses TRBV7-2 and TRBJ2-3; D might be TRBD1 or TRBD2, each matching 5 bases. V dropped 5 bases and J dropped 5 bases, with 17 bases sitting between them. Germline assignment: CDR1 SGHTA and CDR2 FQGNSA. This CDR3 is built from 15 residues. The CDR3 region has the DNA TGTGCCAGCAGCCCATCAGGGACCGTGGGAGATACGCAGTATTTT. The encoded protein is CASSPSGTVGDTQYF.

V is TRBV28 and J is TRBJ1-2, with TRBD1 matching over 7 bases. The CDR3 runs 16 residues. The germline V gene encodes CDR1 MDHEN and CDR2 SYDVKM. V lost 3 bases, J lost 3 bases, and 10 bases stayed unmatched. The CDR3 protein is CASSFLQGLLDYGYTF. The CDR3 region has the DNA TGTGCCAGCAGTTTCCTACAGGGGTTATTGGACTATGGCTACACCTTC.

This clonotype was seen at least ten times. J is TRBJ1-2 and V is TRBV20-1; TRBD1 aligns across 11 bases. The length of the CDR3 is 13 residues. Germline V gene data show CDR1 as DFQATT and CDR2 as SNEGSKA (reference sequence). The CDR3 sequence is CSGIGQGAQGYTF. The CDR3 DNA reads as TGCAGCGGAATCGGACAGGGGGCGCAGGGCTACACCTTC.

This clonotype was recorded a few times. This chain joins TRBV6-5 and TRBJ1-2; D is uncertain. This CDR3 contains 13 residues. The germline V gene encodes CDR1 MNHEY and CDR2 SVGAGI. V was trimmed by 0 bases and J by 5 bases, leaving 7 bases between them. The CDR3 loop reads CASSYSGIYGYTF. The CDR3 bases are TGTGCCAGCAGTTACTCGGGGATTTATGGCTACACCTTC.

The chain couples TRBV19 to TRBJ2-1; 9 bases match TRBD2. Trimming cost V 3 bases and J 7 bases; bases outside gene matches: 13. The germline V gene has CDR1 LNHDA and CDR2 SQIVND (reference sequence). The CDR3 contains 17 residues. This CDR3 is CASSIGGGRADRNEQFF. CDR3 sequence (DNA): TGTGCCAGTAGTATCGGAGGCGGGAGGGCCGATAGGAATGAGCAGTTCTTC.

This clonotype has ten or more counts. This chain connects TRBV20-1 to TRBJ2-3, with unresolved D. From germline, CDR1 is DFQATT and CDR2 SNEGSKA (reference sequence). V gave up 4 bases and J gave up 0 bases, with 11 bases separating them. The length of the CDR3 is 14 residues. The CDR3 DNA reads as TGCAGTGCTACCCTCCAACCTAGCACAGATACGCAGTATTTT. It translates to CSATLQPSTDTQYF.

This clonotype has at least ten counts. V is TRBV20-1 and J is TRBJ2-3; D perhaps matches TRBD2 (6 bases). V dropped 6 bases and J dropped 3 bases, with 16 bases sitting between them. The CDR3 is made up of 14 amino acids. CDR1 and CDR2 from the germline V gene are DFQATT and SNEGSKA (reference sequence). Here the CDR3 reads CSAFREGRTDTQYF. The DNA for the CDR3 is TGCAGTGCCTTTCGTGAGGGGAGGACAGATACGCAGTATTTT.

This clonotype was recorded once. A read error is possible here, since a much larger clone lies one base away. The gene calls are TRBV2 and TRBJ2-2; tentative D call: TRBD2 (5 bases). Looked up from germline, CDR1 is SNHLY and CDR2 is FYNNEI. The CDR3 loop spans 10 amino acids. The CDR3 region is CASATGELSF. CDR3 nucleotides: TGTGCCAGCGCGACCGGGGAGCTGTCTTTT.

About this clonotype itself: A read error is possible here, since a much larger clone lies one base away. CDR3 region: CAISSLSGPNTGKLFF. The CDR3 coding sequence is TGTGCCATCAGCTCCCTGAGCGGCCCGAACACCGGGAAGCTGTTTTTT. The rearrangement links TRBV10-3 to TRBJ2-2; a weak D match, TRBD2 (5 bases). The CDR3 runs to 16 residues. Germline CDR1 reads ENHRY; CDR2 reads SYGVKD.

The table lists this clonotype with many counts. The chain uses TRBV6-1 and TRBJ1-5, with D unresolved. V was clipped by 5 bases and J by 4 bases, with 15 bases between them. CDR1 and CDR2 (germline): MNHNS, SASEGT. This CDR3 is built from 15 residues. The CDR3 nucleotides are TGTGCCAGCAGTTCTCTGACAACGATGAATCAGCCCCAGCATTTT. Translation: CASSSLTTMNQPQHF.

At least ten counts were recorded for this clonotype. This rearrangement joins TRBV6-2 or TRBV6-3 to TRBJ1-2; the D is unclear. V lost 0 bases and J 1 base, leaving 12 bases between the germline ends. The CDR3 runs to 16 residues. The V gene's germline CDR1 is MNHEY and CDR2 SVGEGT. The CDR3 DNA reads as TGTGCCAGCAGTTACTCCACCAGGAGCCTTAACTATGGCTACACCTTC. It specifies CASSYSTRSLNYGYTF.